Listed below are T cell receptor beta chains from one sample, sequenced in a study of spatial heterogeneity in lung cancer. TCRdb called the 5' RACE reads again in MiXCR, with one record for every CDR3 protein. The data contain over 25,000 distinct CDR3 sequences, 7.5% to 10% of them singletons. The sequences come from PBMCs, collected at surgery. These receptors originate from a female donor with early-stage non-small cell lung cancer. Each CDR3 is given with its conserved first and last residue. D genes are given only for firm matches.

CASSVGLAGDNEQFF TRBJ2-1 TRBD2 TRBV7-3
CASSVNPGETQYF TRBJ2-5 . TRBV9
CASSLTGSGANVLTF TRBJ2-6 . TRBV6-6
CASSLALAGQETQYF TRBJ2-5 TRBD2 TRBV7-8
CAISDGLVLNEQFF TRBJ2-1 . TRBV10-3
CASSTRSNLFF TRBJ2-1 . TRBV11-2
CASSKTISSYNEQFF TRBJ2-1 . TRBV27
CASSLGVGASETQYF TRBJ2-5 . TRBV7-9
CSASRPTQGGELFF TRBJ2-2 . TRBV20-1
CSARIRRRSDTQYF TRBJ2-3 . TRBV20-1
CASSDPIQFF TRBJ2-1 . TRBV2
CASSLDGTGDTQYF TRBJ2-3 . TRBV5-1
CACSRLAGVGTDTQYF TRBJ2-3 TRBD2 TRBV30
CASRLQGAGGPGGELFF TRBJ2-2 . TRBV7-2
CAIRSEGQLNQPQHF TRBJ1-5 TRBD1 TRBV10-3
CASSQKPRPPGPSENTEAFF TRBJ1-1 . TRBV23-1
CASSYERGAVNTQYF TRBJ2-3 TRBD2 TRBV6-5
CASSSGLAGPETQYF TRBJ2-5 TRBD2 TRBV7-2
CASNSLSGSYEQYF TRBJ2-7 . TRBV7-9
CASSFTERGVPGELFF TRBJ2-2 . TRBV5-1
CASSFDRGMRTGELFF TRBJ2-2 TRBD1 TRBV5-5
CASSPWTGDNQPQHF TRBJ1-5 TRBD1 TRBV18
CAIAGSGISTDTQYF TRBJ2-3 TRBD2 TRBV10-3
CASSPFEGGYTDTQYF TRBJ2-3 . TRBV4-3
CASSQARGSGNIQYF TRBJ2-4 . TRBV4-1
CASRTGGLNTEAFF TRBJ1-1 TRBD1 TRBV30